Shown below are 2 T cell receptor beta chains from a single sample sequenced in a study of T cell changes during pregnancy in multiple sclerosis. Sequencing was performed with immunoSEQ multiplex PCR; in TCRdb, only in-frame clones are kept and a portion is missing. The sample yields around 70,000 clones, roughly 92% seen once. Specimen: peripheral blood, collected in the second trimester of pregnancy. These receptors were taken from a female donor with multiple sclerosis, enrolled in a pregnancy study.

J is TRBJ1-1 and V is TRBV29-1; D ambiguous. This CDR3 is 10 amino acids long. Per the germline V gene, CDR1 is SQVTM and CDR2 is ANQGSEA. The V end lost 7 bases, the J end lost 1 base, and 4 bases lay between the germline ends. CDR3 sequence (DNA): TGCAGCGGCGGGAACACTGAAGCTTTCTTT. Residues: CSGGNTEAFF.

CDR3 coding DNA: TGTGCCAGCAGCCCGAGAACAGGGAGCTCTGGAAACACCATATATTTT. This encodes CASSPRTGSSGNTIYF. This chain links TRBV5-4 with TRBJ1-3; the D gene is possibly TRBD1 (6 bases). V was cut by 4 bases and J by 0 bases, with 14 bases left in between. Germline-derived CDR1 and CDR2 are SGHNT and YYREEE (reference sequence). The CDR3 sequence is 16 residues long.